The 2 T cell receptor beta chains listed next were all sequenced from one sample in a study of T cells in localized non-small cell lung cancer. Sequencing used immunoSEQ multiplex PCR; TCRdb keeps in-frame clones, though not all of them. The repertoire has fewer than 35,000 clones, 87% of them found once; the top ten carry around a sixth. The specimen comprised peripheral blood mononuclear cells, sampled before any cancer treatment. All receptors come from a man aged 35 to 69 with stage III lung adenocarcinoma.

The CDR3 loop is CASSSWPPDEASYEQYF. CDR3 bases: TGCGCCAGCAGCTCATGGCCACCAGACGAAGCCTCCTACGAGCAGTACTTC. J is TRBJ2-7 and V is TRBV5-1; no definite D call. Trimming shortened V by 3 bases and J by 0 bases, and 19 bases separated the two germline ends. CDR1 is SGHRS and CDR2 is YFSETQ in the germline V gene. There are 17 residues in the CDR3.

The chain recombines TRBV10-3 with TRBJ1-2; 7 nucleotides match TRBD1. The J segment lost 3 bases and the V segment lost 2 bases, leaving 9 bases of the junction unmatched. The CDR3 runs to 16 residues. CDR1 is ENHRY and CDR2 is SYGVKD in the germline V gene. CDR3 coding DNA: TGTGCCATCAGTGAGCCGACGGGACAGTCCTACTATGGCTACACCTTC. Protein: CAISEPTGQSYYGYTF.